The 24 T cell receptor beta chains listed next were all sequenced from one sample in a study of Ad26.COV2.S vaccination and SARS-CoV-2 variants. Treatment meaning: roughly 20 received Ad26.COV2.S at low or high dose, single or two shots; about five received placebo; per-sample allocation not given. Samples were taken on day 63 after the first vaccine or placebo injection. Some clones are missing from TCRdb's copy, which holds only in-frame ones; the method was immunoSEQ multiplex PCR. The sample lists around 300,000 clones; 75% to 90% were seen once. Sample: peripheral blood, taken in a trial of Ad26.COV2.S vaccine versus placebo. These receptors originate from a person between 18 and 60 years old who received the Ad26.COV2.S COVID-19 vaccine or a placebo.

CDR3 sequence: CASSLTTGGSTGELFF. CDR3 DNA sequence: TGCGCCAGCAGCTTGACCACAGGGGGGAGCACCGGGGAGCTGTTTTTT. The chain combines TRBV5-1 with TRBJ2-2, with 8 bases matching TRBD1. Germline V CDR1 and CDR2: SGHRS, YFSETQ. The CDR3 consists of 16 residues. The V gene end was trimmed by 1 base and the J gene end by 4 bases; junction bases not matched to a gene: 6.

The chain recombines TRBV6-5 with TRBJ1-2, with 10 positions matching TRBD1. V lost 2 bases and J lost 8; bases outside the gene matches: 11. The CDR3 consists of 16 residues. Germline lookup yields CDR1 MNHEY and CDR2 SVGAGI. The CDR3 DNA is TGTGCCAGCAGTTACATGACAGGGGGCTCCATGGCCGGCTACACCTTC. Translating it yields CASSYMTGGSMAGYTF.

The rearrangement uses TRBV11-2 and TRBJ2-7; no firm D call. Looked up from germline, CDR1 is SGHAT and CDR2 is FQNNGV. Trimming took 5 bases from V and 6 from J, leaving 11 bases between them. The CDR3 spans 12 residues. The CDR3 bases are TGTGCCAGCAGCCCTCAAGGCTCCGAGCAGTACTTC. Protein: CASSPQGSEQYF. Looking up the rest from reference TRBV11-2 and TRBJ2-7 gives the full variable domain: EAGVAQSPRYKIIEKRQSVAFWCNPISGHATLYWYQQILGQGPKLLIQFQNNGVVDDSQLPKDRFSAERLKGVDSTLKIQPAKLEDSAVYLCASSPQGSEQYFGPGTRLTVT.

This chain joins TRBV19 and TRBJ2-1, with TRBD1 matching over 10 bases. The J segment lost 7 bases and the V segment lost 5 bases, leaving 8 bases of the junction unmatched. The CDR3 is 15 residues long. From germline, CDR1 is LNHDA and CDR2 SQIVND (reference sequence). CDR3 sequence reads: CASSQGQGWDNEQFF. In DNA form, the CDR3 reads TGTGCCAGTAGTCAGGGACAGGGGTGGGATAATGAGCAGTTCTTC.

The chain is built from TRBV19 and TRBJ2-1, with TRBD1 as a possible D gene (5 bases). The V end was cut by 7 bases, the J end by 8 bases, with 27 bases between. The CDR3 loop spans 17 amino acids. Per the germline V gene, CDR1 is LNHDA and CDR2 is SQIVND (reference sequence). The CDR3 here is CASNSQGVAAGMYEQFF. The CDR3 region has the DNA TGTGCCAGTAATAGCCAAGGGGTGGCAGCCGGCATGTATGAGCAGTTCTTC. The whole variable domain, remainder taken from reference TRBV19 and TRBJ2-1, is DGGITQSPKYLFRKEGQNVTLSCEQNLNHDAMYWYRQDPGQGLRLIYYSQIVNDFQKGDIAEGYSVSREKKESFPLTVTSAQKNPTAFYLCASNSQGVAAGMYEQFFGPGTRLTVL.

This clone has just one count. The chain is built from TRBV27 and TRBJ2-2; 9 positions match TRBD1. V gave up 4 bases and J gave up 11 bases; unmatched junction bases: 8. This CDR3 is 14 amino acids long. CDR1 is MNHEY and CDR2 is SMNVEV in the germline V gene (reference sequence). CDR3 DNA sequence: TGTGCCAGCAGTTCAAACCGGGACAGGGTTGAGCTGTTTTTT. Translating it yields CASSSNRDRVELFF.

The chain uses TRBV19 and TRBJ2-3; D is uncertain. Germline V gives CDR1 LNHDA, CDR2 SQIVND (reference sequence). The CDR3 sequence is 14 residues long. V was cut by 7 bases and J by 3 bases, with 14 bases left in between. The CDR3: CASNPGLGTDTQYF. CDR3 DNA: TGTGCCAGTAACCCAGGTTTGGGAACAGATACGCAGTATTTT.

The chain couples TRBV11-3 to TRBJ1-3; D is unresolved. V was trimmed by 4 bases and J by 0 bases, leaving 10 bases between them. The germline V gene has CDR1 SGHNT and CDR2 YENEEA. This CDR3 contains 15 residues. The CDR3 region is CASSSGGSSGNTIYF. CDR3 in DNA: TGTGCCAGCAGCTCGGGAGGAAGCTCTGGAAACACCATATATTTT.

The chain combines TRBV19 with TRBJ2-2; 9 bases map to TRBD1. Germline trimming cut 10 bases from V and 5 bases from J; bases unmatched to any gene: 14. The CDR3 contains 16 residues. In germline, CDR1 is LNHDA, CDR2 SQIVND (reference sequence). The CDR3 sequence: CATRDRAVGVTGELFF. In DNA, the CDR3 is TGTGCCACCCGGGACAGGGCGGTCGGAGTGACCGGGGAGCTGTTTTTT.

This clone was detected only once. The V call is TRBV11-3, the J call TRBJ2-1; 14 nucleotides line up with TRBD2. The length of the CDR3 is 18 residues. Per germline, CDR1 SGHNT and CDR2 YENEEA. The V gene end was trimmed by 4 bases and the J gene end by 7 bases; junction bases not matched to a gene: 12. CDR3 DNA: TGTGCCAGCAGCTCCCTTCAGGGGACTAGCGGGAGTTTGAATGAGCAGTTCTTC. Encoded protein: CASSSLQGTSGSLNEQFF.

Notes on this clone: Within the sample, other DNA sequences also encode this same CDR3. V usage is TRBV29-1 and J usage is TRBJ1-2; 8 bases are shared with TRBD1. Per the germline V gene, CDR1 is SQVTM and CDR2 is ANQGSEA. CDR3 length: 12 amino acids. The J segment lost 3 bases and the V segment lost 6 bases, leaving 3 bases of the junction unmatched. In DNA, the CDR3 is TGCAGCGTGGAGACAGGGGACTATGGCTACACCTTC. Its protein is CSVETGDYGYTF.

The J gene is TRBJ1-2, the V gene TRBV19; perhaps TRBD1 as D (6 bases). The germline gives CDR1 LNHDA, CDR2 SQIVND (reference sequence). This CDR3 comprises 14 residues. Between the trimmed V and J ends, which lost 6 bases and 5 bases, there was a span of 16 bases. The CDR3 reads CASRSGGGGYGYTF. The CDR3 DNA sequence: TGTGCCAGTAGATCCGGAGGGGGAGGGTATGGCTACACCTTC.

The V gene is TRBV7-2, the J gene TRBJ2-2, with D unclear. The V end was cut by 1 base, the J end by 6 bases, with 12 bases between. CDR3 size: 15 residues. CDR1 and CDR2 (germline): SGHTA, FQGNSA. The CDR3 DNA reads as TGTGCCAGCAGCTTAGTTTTCACAGCCGCCGGGGAGCTGTTTTTT. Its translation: CASSLVFTAAGELFF. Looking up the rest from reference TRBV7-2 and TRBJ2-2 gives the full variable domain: GAGVSQSPSNKVTEKGKDVELRCDPISGHTALYWYRQSLGQGLEFLIYFQGNSAPDKSGLPSDRFSAERTGGSVSTLTIQRTQQEDSAVYLCASSLVFTAAGELFFGEGSRLTVL.

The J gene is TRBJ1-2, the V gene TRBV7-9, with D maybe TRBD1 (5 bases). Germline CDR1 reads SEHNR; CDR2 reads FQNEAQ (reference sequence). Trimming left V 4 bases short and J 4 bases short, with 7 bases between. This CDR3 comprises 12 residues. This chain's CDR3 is CASSSGFYGYTF. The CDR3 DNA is TGTGCCAGCAGCTCAGGGTTCTATGGCTACACCTTC.

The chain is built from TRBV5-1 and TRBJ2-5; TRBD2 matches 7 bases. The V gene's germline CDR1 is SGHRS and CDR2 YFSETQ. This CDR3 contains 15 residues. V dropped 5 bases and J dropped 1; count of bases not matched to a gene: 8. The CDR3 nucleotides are TGCGCCAGCAGATCTCTAGCGGCTTTCCAAGAGACCCAGTACTTC. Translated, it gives CASRSLAAFQETQYF.

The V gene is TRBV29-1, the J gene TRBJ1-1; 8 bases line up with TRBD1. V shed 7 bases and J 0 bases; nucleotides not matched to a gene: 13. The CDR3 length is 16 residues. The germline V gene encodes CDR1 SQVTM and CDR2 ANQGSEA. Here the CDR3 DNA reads TGCAGCGCCCTAGGGACAGGTCCAGTGATGAACACTGAAGCTTTCTTT. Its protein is CSALGTGPVMNTEAFF.

The chain's CDR3 is CASSFPGTGMGGYTF. CDR3 coding DNA: TGTGCCAGCAGCTTTCCAGGGACAGGGATGGGCGGCTACACCTTC. V usage is TRBV7-9 and J usage is TRBJ1-2, with 9 nucleotides matching TRBD1. The V and J ends lost 3 bases and 8 bases, in that order; junction bases with no gene match: 10. This CDR3 is 15 amino acids long. CDR1 is SEHNR, CDR2 FQNEAQ, per germline (reference sequence).

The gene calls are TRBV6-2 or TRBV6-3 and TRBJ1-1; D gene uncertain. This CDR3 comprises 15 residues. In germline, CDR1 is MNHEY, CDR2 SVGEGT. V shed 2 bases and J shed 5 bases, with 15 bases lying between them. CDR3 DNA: TGTGCCAGCAGTTACAGCTATCTATCTCGGACTGAAGCTTTCTTT. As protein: CASSYSYLSRTEAFF.

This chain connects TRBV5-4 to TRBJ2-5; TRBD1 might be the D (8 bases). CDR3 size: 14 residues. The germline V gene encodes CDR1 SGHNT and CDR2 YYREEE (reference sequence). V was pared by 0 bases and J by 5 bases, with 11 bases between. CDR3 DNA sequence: TGTGCCAGCAGCTTGGACAGGGGGGGGGAGACCCAGTACTTC. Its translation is CASSLDRGGETQYF.

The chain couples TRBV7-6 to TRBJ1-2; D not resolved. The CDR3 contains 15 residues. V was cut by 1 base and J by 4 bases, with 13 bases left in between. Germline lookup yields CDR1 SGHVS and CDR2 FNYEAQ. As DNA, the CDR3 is TGTGCCAGCAGCTTAGGGACTTACAGTCCCTATGGCTACACCTTC. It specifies CASSLGTYSPYGYTF.

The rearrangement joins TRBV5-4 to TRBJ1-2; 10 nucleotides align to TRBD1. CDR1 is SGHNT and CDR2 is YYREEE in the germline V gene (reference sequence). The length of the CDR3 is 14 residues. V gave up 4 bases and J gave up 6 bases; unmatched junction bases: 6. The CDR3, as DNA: TGTGCCAGCAGCGCCGCGGGACAGGGGAATGGCTACACCTTC. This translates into CASSAAGQGNGYTF.

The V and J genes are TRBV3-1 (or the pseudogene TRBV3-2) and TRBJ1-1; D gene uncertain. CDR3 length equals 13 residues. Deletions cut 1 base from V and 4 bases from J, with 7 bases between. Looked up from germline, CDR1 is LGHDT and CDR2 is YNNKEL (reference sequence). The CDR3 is CASSQVTGTEAFF. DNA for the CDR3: TGTGCCAGCAGCCAAGTTACCGGCACTGAAGCTTTCTTT.

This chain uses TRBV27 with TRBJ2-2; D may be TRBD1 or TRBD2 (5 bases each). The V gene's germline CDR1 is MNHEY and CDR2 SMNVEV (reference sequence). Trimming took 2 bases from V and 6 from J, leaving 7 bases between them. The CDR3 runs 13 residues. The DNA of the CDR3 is TGTGCCAGCAGTTTACTGGGGGCCGGGGAGCTGTTTTTT. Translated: CASSLLGAGELFF.

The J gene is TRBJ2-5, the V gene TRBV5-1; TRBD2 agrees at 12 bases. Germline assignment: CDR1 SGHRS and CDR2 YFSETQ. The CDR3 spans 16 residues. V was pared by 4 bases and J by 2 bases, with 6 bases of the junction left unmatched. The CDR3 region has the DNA TGCGCCAGCAGCGAAACGACTAGCGGGGGACAAGAGACCCAGTACTTC. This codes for CASSETTSGGQETQYF.